This T cell receptor (beta chain) came from a study of CD8 T cells in Susac syndrome. General study points: The number of individuals included in the study's TCR sequencing and HLA analysis was acknowledged as relatively small.

With random hexamers, reverse transcription was performed on about 0.5 to 1 ug of RNA. immunoSEQ multiplex PCR amplified TCR beta CDR3 across 54 Vbeta, 13 Jbeta. A single record per CDR3 protein comes from TCRdb applying MiXCR to the immunoSEQ multiplex PCR reads. The table has tens of thousands of distinct CDR3 sequences, approximately 93% seen once; the top ten hold roughly 0.58%. Germline assignment: CDR1 LNHDA and CDR2 SQIVND (reference sequence). Trimming removed 8 bases from V and 4 bases from J; junction bases left unmatched: 0. This CDR3 has 12 amino acids. This clonotype was seen only once. Its antigen remains unidentified. TCR beta sequencing covered blood CD8+ and CD4+ T cells. The authors negatively isolated CD8+ and CD4+ T cells and FACS-enriched TEMRA cells.

This TCR derives from a human donor in good health. The sample taken for sequencing was CD8+ T cells from PBMCs. The chain joins TRBV19 to TRBJ1-2, with 11 bases that match TRBD1. For the CDR3, the DNA is TGTGCCAGTGGGACAGGGGGCTATGGCTACACCTTC. This gives the protein CASGTGGYGYTF.